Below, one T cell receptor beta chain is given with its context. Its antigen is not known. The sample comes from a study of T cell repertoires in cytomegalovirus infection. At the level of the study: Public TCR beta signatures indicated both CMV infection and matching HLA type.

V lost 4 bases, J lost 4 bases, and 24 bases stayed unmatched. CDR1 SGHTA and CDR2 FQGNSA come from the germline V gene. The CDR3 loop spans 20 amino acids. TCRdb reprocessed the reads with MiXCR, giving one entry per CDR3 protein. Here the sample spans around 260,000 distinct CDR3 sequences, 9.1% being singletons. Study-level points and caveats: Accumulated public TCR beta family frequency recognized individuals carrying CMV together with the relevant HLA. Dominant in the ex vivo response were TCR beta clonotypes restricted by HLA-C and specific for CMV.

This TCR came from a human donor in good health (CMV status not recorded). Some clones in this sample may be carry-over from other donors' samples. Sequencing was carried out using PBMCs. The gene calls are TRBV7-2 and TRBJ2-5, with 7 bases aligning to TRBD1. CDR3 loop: CASSSGHPLTGHGPGETQYF. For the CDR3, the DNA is TGTGCCAGCAGCTCCGGGCACCCCCTGACAGGGCACGGTCCTGGAGAGACCCAGTACTTC.